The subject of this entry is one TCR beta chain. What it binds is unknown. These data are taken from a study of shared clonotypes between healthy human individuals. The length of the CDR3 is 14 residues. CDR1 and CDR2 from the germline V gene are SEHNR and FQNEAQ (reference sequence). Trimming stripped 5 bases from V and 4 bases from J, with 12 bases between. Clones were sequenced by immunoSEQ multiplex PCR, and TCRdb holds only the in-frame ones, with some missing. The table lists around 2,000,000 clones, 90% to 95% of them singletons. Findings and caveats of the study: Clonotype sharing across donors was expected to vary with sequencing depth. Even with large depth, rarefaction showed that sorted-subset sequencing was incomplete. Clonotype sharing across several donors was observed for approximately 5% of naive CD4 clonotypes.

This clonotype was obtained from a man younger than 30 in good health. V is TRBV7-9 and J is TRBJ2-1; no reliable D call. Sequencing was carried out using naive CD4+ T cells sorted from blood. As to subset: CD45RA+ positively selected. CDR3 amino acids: CASSVDLSYNEQFF. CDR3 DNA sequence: TGTGCCAGCAGCGTCGACTTGTCTTACAATGAGCAGTTCTTC.